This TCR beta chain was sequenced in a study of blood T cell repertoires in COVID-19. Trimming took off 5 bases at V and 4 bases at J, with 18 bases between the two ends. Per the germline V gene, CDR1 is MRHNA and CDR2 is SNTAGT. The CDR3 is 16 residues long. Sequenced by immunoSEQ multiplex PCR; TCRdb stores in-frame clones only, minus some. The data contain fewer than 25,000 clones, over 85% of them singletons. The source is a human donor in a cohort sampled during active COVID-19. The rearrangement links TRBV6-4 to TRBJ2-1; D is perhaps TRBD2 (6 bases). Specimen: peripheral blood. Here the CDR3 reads CASSPTRGTPYNEQFF. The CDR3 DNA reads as TGTGCCAGCAGTCCGACCCGGGGGACTCCTTACAATGAGCAGTTCTTC.